The 17 T cell receptor beta chains below were found in one sample sequenced in a study of cytotoxic CD8 clonotypes in ibrutinib-treated CLL. Some clones are missing from TCRdb's copy, which holds only in-frame ones; the method was immunoSEQ multiplex PCR. This sample has some 170,000 clones, with about 88% found just once. The specimen was PBMCs, collected at disease progression, from a patient treated with ibrutinib. The receptors derive from a human donor with chronic lymphocytic leukemia.

This clone was seen only once. This chain uses TRBV18 with TRBJ2-3, with a weak D call TRBD2 (5 bases). Per germline, CDR1 KGHSH and CDR2 LQKENI. The CDR3 is 17 residues long. Trimming took 2 bases from V and 4 from J, leaving 19 bases between them. The CDR3 DNA follows: TGTGCCAGCTCACCAATCGGGGAAAGTCGTGGGTCAGATACGCAGTATTTT. Amino acids: CASSPIGESRGSDTQYF.

The gene calls are TRBV18 and TRBJ1-1; a weak D match, TRBD1 (6 bases). Germline V gene data show CDR1 as KGHSH and CDR2 as LQKENI. The CDR3 covers 13 residues. V lost 3 bases, J lost 3 bases, and 8 bases lay in between. The CDR3 DNA reads as TGTGCCAGCTCACCGGGGGGCGACACTGAAGCTTTCTTT. It is translated as CASSPGGDTEAFF.

The chain uses TRBV5-1 and TRBJ2-2, with 7 bases that match TRBD2. The trim removed 6 bases at V and 2 bases at J, leaving 4 bases unmatched. This CDR3 contains 14 residues. CDR1 and CDR2 (germline): SGHRS, YFSETQ. The CDR3 loop reads CASKIAGNTGELFF. The CDR3 region has the DNA TGCGCCAGCAAGATAGCGGGCAACACCGGGGAGCTGTTTTTT. Full variable domain (missing parts from reference TRBV5-1 and TRBJ2-2): KAGVTQTPRYLIKTRGQQVTLSCSPISGHRSVSWYQQTPGQGLQFLFEYFSETQRNKGNFPGRFSGRQFSNSRSEMNVSTLELGDSALYLCASKIAGNTGELFFGEGSRLTVL.

J is TRBJ2-7 and V is TRBV28, with D unresolved. The CDR3 extends over 13 amino acids. CDR1 and CDR2 from the germline V gene are MDHEN and SYDVKM. The V and J ends lost 3 bases and 3 bases respectively, with 9 bases between them. Here the CDR3 DNA reads TGTGCCAGCAGTTTTCAGGCCTACTACGAGCAGTACTTC. As protein: CASSFQAYYEQYF.

This chain connects TRBV11-3 to TRBJ2-1; TRBD1 aligns across 11 bases. The CDR3 loop spans 13 amino acids. The trim removed 8 bases at V and 6 bases at J, leaving 3 bases unmatched. The germline gives CDR1 SGHNT, CDR2 YENEEA. Here the CDR3 DNA reads TGTGCCAGCCGCGGGACAGGGGGCAATGAGCAGTTCTTC. It yields the protein CASRGTGGNEQFF. The full variable domain, rest sourced from reference TRBV11-3 and TRBJ2-1, is EAGVVQSPRYKIIEKKQPVAFWCNPISGHNTLYWYLQNLGQGPELLIRYENEEAVDDSQLPKDRFSAERLKGVDSTLKIQPAELGDSAVYLCASRGTGGNEQFFGPGTRLTVL.

The chain recombines TRBV4-2 with TRBJ1-2; perhaps TRBD1 as D (6 bases). Germline-derived CDR1 and CDR2 are LGHNA and YNFKEQ. Trimming stripped 0 bases from V and 3 bases from J, with 11 bases between. This CDR3 contains 15 residues. The CDR3 sequence is CASSQDLTGHYGYTF. CDR3 nucleotide sequence: TGTGCCAGCAGCCAAGATCTTACAGGGCACTATGGCTACACCTTC.

This clone has a single count. Other DNA variants within this sample encode the same CDR3. The chain recombines TRBV11-3 with TRBJ2-7; D ambiguous. V was trimmed by 11 bases and J by 0 bases, leaving 11 bases between them. Germline CDR1 reads SGHNT; CDR2 reads YENEEA. The CDR3 runs to 12 residues. This chain's CDR3 is CAGGHGSYEQYF. The CDR3 DNA sequence: TGTGCCGGTGGTCACGGCTCCTACGAGCAGTACTTC.

This clone has only one observation. V is TRBV19 and J is TRBJ1-2; D not certain. Germline lookup yields CDR1 LNHDA and CDR2 SQIVND (reference sequence). The CDR3 sequence is 13 residues long. Trimming cost V 2 bases and J 4 bases, with 8 bases left between them. The CDR3 region is CASSIQARYGYTF. Here the CDR3 DNA reads TGTGCCAGTAGTATACAGGCCCGCTATGGCTACACCTTC.

The chain employs TRBV7-3 and TRBJ2-7; TRBD2 matches 11 bases. The junction had 18 bases not matched to a gene; V was cut back by 5 bases and J by 6 bases. CDR3 length: 18 amino acids. Germline V CDR1 and CDR2: SGHTA, FQGTGA. The CDR3 nucleotides are TGTGCCAGCAGCCTCAGGGCACTAGCGGGAGAACGACGAGGCGAGCAGTACTTC. It translates to CASSLRALAGERRGEQYF.

The chain employs TRBV4-1 and TRBJ1-3, with a possible D match to TRBD1 (5 bases). Looked up from germline, CDR1 is MGHRA and CDR2 is YSYEKL. CDR3 length: 14 residues. V shed 4 bases and J shed 2 bases, with 9 bases lying between them. CDR3 amino acids: CASSLGTAGNTIYF. The CDR3 DNA reads as TGCGCCAGCAGCCTCGGGACGGCTGGAAACACCATATATTTT.

In this sample, this clone turned up a few times. The V call is TRBV7-9, the J call TRBJ2-7; TRBD2 agrees at 8 bases. The germline V gene encodes CDR1 SEHNR and CDR2 FQNEAQ (reference sequence). V shed 4 bases and J 5 bases; nucleotides not matched to a gene: 10. The CDR3 sequence is 15 residues long. The CDR3 DNA reads as TGTGCCAGCAGCTCATCACGGGAGGGCCCCCACGAGCAGTACTTC. Translating it yields CASSSSREGPHEQYF.

Only a few counts were recorded for this clone. V usage is TRBV5-1 and J usage is TRBJ2-3; 7 bases agree with TRBD2. Unmatched junction bases numbered 11, after V lost 0 bases and J lost 1 base. In germline, CDR1 is SGHRS, CDR2 YFSETQ. The CDR3 consists of 18 residues. CDR3 loop: CASSLASSGRKGTDTQYF. For the CDR3, the DNA is TGCGCCAGCAGCTTGGCCTCTAGCGGAAGGAAGGGCACAGATACGCAGTATTTT.

A single count supports this clone. The chain is built from TRBV18 and TRBJ1-5; 7 nucleotides line up with TRBD1. The CDR3 runs to 15 residues. Trimming removed 1 base from V and 7 bases from J; junction bases left unmatched: 7. Germline lookup yields CDR1 KGHSH and CDR2 LQKENI. The CDR3, as DNA: TGTGCCAGCTCACCACAGGGGGCCGTCCACCAGCCCCAGCATTTT. Translating it yields CASSPQGAVHQPQHF.

The rearrangement uses TRBV5-6 and TRBJ2-5; no definite D call. Trimming took off 2 bases at V and 5 bases at J, with 4 bases between the two ends. This CDR3 is built from 11 residues. CDR1 and CDR2 from the germline V gene are SGHDT and YYEEEE. DNA for the CDR3: TGTGCCAGCAGCTTCGCTGAGACCCAGTACTTC. It specifies CASSFAETQYF.

This clone was observed a handful of times. The chain links TRBV5-1 to TRBJ1-2; no clear D. From germline, CDR1 is SGHRS and CDR2 YFSETQ. The V end was cut by 6 bases, the J end by 6 bases, with 15 bases between. The CDR3 spans 13 residues. The DNA for the CDR3 is TGCGCCAGCACCGTGGCGGGTGTTAATGGCTACACCTTC. It translates to CASTVAGVNGYTF.

The chain uses TRBV6-1 and TRBJ2-3, with TRBD2 matching 9 bases. Per germline, CDR1 MNHNS and CDR2 SASEGT. V was pared by 10 bases and J by 0 bases, with 2 bases of the junction left unmatched. The CDR3 consists of 13 residues. DNA for the CDR3: TGTGCCACGGGACTAGCTAGCACAGATACGCAGTATTTT. Translated: CATGLASTDTQYF.

This rearrangement joins TRBV6-1 to TRBJ1-1; TRBD1 might be the D (5 bases). The V gene lost 8 bases and the J gene lost 7 bases, with 14 bases spanning the gap. This CDR3 is 12 amino acids long. CDR1 and CDR2 (germline): MNHNS, SASEGT. DNA for the CDR3: TGTGCCAGCCGCCTCGACAGATATGAAGCTTTCTTT. Its translation is CASRLDRYEAFF.